The 8 T cell receptor beta chains presented below share a single source sample, sequenced in a study of T cells in Graves' hyperthyroidism and ophthalmopathy (dated by TCRdb to the late 2010s). Library generation was performed with multiplex PCR. Sequencing was performed on an Illumina HiSeq 2000. The TCR beta CDR3 regions were amplified from the RNA transcripts. A first-round RT-PCR of the TCR CDR3 used the HTBI primer set with the Qiagen OneStep RT-PCR kit. Through fastp at Q25 and MiXCR, TCRdb rebuilt clones from the public reads, retaining in-frame beta chains. Duplicate CDR3 protein sequences are folded into a single record with the most common DNA and genes. In this sample the table shows about 260,000 distinct CDR3 sequences, over 20% of which occur a single time. Over 55% of the sample comes from the top ten. Input material: blood. These receptors originate from a man aged 30 to 39 with Graves' ophthalmopathy.

This clonotype has a count of ten or more. This chain connects TRBV29-1 to TRBJ2-7; tentatively, D is TRBD1 (6 bases). The CDR3 loop spans 13 amino acids. The germline gives CDR1 SQVTM, CDR2 ANQGSEA. The V and J ends lost 4 bases and 4 bases respectively, with 14 bases between them. CDR3 sequence reads: CSVGPGVGYEQYF. DNA for the CDR3: TGCAGCGTTGGTCCAGGGGTCGGGTACGAGCAGTACTTC.

This clonotype was counted between two and nine times. The V call is TRBV7-9, the J call TRBJ2-1; 9 bases align to TRBD2. Germline lookup yields CDR1 SEHNR and CDR2 FQNEAQ (reference sequence). Trimming removed 5 bases from V and 8 bases from J; junction bases left unmatched: 10. The CDR3 has 15 residues. CDR3 in DNA: TGTGCCAGCAGCCCTTCAATAGCGGGAGACGATGAGCAGTTCTTC. Translating gives CASSPSIAGDDEQFF. The full variable domain, in which reference TRBV7-9 and TRBJ2-1 provide the parts outside the CDR3, is DTGVSQNPRHKITKRGQNVTFRCDPISEHNRLYWYRQTLGQGPEFLTYFQNEAQLEKSRLLSDRFSAERPKGSFSTLEIQRTEQGDSAMYLCASSPSIAGDDEQFFGPGTRLTVL.

This chain uses TRBV2 with TRBJ2-5; D unclear. The CDR3 extends over 12 amino acids. The ends were cut back, 6 bases at V and 13 bases at J, with 18 bases in the middle. Germline lookup yields CDR1 SNHLY and CDR2 FYNNEI. CDR3 DNA: TGTGCCAGCAGGGCGCAGGCTCCGGACCTGTACTTC. Its translation: CASRAQAPDLYF. The whole variable domain, remainder taken from reference TRBV2 and TRBJ2-5, is EPEVTQTPSHQVTQMGQEVILRCVPISNHLYFYWYRQILGQKVEFLVSFYNNEISEKSEIFDDQFSVERPDGSNFTLKIRSTKLEDSAMYFCASRAQAPDLYFGPGTRLLVL.

The chain is built from TRBV11-2 and TRBJ1-1, with no clear D. Per germline, CDR1 SGHAT and CDR2 FQNNGV. This CDR3 region has 15 residues. Trimming stripped 8 bases from V and 3 bases from J, with 19 bases between. CDR3 protein: CASGSPAGVDTEAFF. The DNA for the CDR3 is TGTGCCAGCGGCTCCCCAGCTGGGGTGGACACTGAAGCTTTCTTT.

The chain recombines TRBV7-2 with TRBJ2-1, with a possible D match to TRBD1 (5 bases). The CDR3 has 17 residues. The V gene lost 5 bases and the J gene lost 7 bases, with 24 bases spanning the gap. From germline, CDR1 is SGHTA and CDR2 FQGNSA. The CDR3 here is CASSPPRWGAAENEQFF. DNA for the CDR3: TGTGCCAGCAGCCCCCCTAGATGGGGCGCCGCTGAGAATGAGCAGTTCTTC.

This clonotype was seen ten or more times. J is TRBJ1-2 and V is TRBV2; no reliable D call. V was shortened by 4 bases and J by 4 bases, with 13 bases between the two germline ends. Germline CDR1 reads SNHLY; CDR2 reads FYNNEI. This CDR3 has 14 amino acids. This CDR3 reads CASSGEGRVYGYTF. The CDR3 DNA reads TGTGCCAGCAGTGGAGAGGGCAGAGTCTATGGCTACACCTTC.

This clonotype was recorded many times. The J gene is TRBJ1-3, the V gene TRBV28; the D is unclear. V dropped 2 bases and J dropped 4 bases, with 12 bases sitting between them. The germline V gene has CDR1 MDHEN and CDR2 SYDVKM. The CDR3 covers 15 residues. CDR3 sequence reads: CASSLIVRDGNTIYF. The DNA of the CDR3 is TGTGCCAGCAGTTTAATAGTTCGTGACGGAAACACCATATATTTT.

This sequence joins TRBV3-1 and TRBJ2-7; possible D gene TRBD1, 5 bases. The germline V and J ends were trimmed by 4 bases and 5 bases, with 12 bases remaining between them. This CDR3 is 13 amino acids long. Per the germline V gene, CDR1 is LGHDT and CDR2 is YNNKEL (reference sequence). The CDR3 here is CASSPGASHEQYF. CDR3 coding DNA: TGTGCCAGCAGCCCTGGGGCGAGCCACGAGCAGTACTTC.